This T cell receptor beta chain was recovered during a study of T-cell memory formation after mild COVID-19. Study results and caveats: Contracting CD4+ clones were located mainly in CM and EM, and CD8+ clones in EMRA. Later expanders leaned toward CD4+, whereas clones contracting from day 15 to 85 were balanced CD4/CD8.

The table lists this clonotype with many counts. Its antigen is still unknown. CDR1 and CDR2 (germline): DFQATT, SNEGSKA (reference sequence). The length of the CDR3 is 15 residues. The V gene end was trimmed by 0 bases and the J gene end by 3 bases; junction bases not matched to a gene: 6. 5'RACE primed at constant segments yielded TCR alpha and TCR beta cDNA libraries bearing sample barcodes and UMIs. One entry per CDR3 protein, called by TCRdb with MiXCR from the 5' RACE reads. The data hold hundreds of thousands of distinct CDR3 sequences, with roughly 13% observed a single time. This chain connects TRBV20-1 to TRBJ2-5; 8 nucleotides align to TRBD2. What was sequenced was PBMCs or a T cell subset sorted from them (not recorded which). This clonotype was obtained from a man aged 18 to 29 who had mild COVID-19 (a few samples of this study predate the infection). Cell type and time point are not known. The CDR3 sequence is CSARDFRGGEETQYF. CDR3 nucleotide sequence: TGCAGTGCTAGAGATTTTCGGGGGGGCGAAGAGACCCAGTACTTC.